This TCR beta chain was profiled in a study of T cells in women clearing cervical HPV infection. MY09/MY11 PCR detected cervical HPV DNA; dot-blot assigned genotypes. A remark on this clone: Its target is not known. The read ends 3 residues shy of where the CDR3 ends; the end is completed using the germline J gene.

CDR3 length equals 13 residues. From germline, CDR1 is SGHDT and CDR2 YYEEEE. Points from the study as a whole: It is unknown whether associations predate infection; no effector/memory or HPV-specific sorting. Each sample's T-cell count was unknown, possibly confounding richness.

Sequencing was performed with immunoSEQ multiplex PCR; in TCRdb, only in-frame clones are kept and a portion is missing. This listing includes about 27,000 clones. The clonotype originates from a woman between 18 and 75 years old with a cervical HPV16 infection that either progressed to CIN3+ or cleared (not recorded which). V usage is TRBV5-6 and J usage is TRBJ2-3; 8 nucleotides align to TRBD1. Sequencing was done on a sample of blood buffy coat. CDR3 sequence reads: CASSYTGGETQYF. The CDR3 bases that were read are TGTGCCAGCAGCTACACAGGGGGAGAGACG.